A single TCR beta chain is shown here with its context. This clone appeared once. No antigen is known for it. No much larger clonotype is one base removed from it; base qualities were not supplied. The collaborating institutions used their own protocols to collect whole blood in K2EDTA tubes. Collaborator samples were shipped for TCRbeta analysis as frozen whole blood, isolated PBMCs, or DNA extracted from either sample type. The data belong to a study of blood T cell repertoires in COVID-19 (dated by TCRdb to between 2020 and 2021). Concerning the study at large: The collaborator samples originated in the United States, Italy and Spain and spanned the acute and convalescent phases of COVID-19. The material from the prospective study consisted of cDNA or gDNA derived from T cells, B-cell-depleted T cells, or PBMCs. The dataset comprised deeply sampled blood TCRbeta repertoires from subjects exposed to, actively infected with, or recovered from COVID-19. The repertoires were released in a freely available public database meant as a resource for research on the immune response to SARS-CoV-2. The samples were drawn from the first 160 participants of the ongoing ImmuneRACE study and from more than 1,000 subjects provided by 6 global collaborators. The sample metadata nearly always contained a de-identified subject ID, COVID-19 status, age in years and sex. Where available, HLA class I and class II types were obtained from metadata supplied by the sample provider rather than from assay-based typing. General study outcomes and caveats: The amount of clinical and demographic metadata varied by source and participant and was provided uncurated.

Its CDR3 holds 14 amino acids, cysteine through phenylalanine. The read is trimmed to its CDR3 DNA, 42 bases read in frame from base 1. CDR1 and CDR2, per the germline V gene, are MRHNA and SNTAGT. V lost 8 bases and J lost 0 bases; the stretch between them is 8 bases long. The immunoSEQ Assay, a bias-controlled multiplex PCR, was used to amplify TCRbeta CDR3 regions from genomic DNA. Turning to the authors' computational methods: Within the assay, amplification of reference gene primers was used to estimate how many nucleated cells each sample contained. To quantify the absolute abundance of each unique TCRbeta CDR3 rearrangement, sequence reads were collapsed and filtered. For each sample, productive Simpson clonality was calculated as the square root of Simpson's diversity index across productive rearrangements. Not all clones reach the TCRdb copy of this immuneACCESS table, which keeps in-frame sequences only. Checked studies attribute under half of the gap to unresolved V genes and leave the rest unexplained. The V and J calls and the clone size are those of that table, but D and trimming were determined from the DNA. The sample records about 180,000 clones, about four fifths of which are singletons. Of the sample, about 7% falls within the top ten clones.

The origin of this receptor is a human donor in a cohort sampled during active COVID-19. The source material was peripheral blood. The rearranged chain carries TRBV6-4 and TRBJ2-6, with TRBD2 tentatively as D gene (5 bases match). CDR3 region: CASSRDSGANVLTF. The DNA sequence reads TGTGCCAGCTCGAGGGACTCTGGGGCCAACGTCCTGACTTTC.